A single sample gave rise to the 28 T cell receptor beta chains below, sequenced in a study of blood T cell repertoires in COVID-19. Repertoires were generated with immunoSEQ multiplex PCR, while TCRdb's copy carries only in-frame clones and drops some. The data show approximately 90,000 clones, about 79% seen once. Sequenced input: peripheral blood. The receptor source for this set is a man between 60 and 70 years old with acute or convalescent COVID-19.

This chain connects TRBV2 to TRBJ1-6; 8 bases agree with TRBD1. This CDR3 spans 13 amino acids. The trim removed 6 bases at V and 7 bases at J, leaving 2 bases unmatched. Germline V gives CDR1 SNHLY, CDR2 FYNNEI. The CDR3 region has the DNA TGTGCCAGCAGGTACAGGGGGAATTCACCCCTCCACTTT. Translation gives CASRYRGNSPLHF. Combining the CDR3 with reference TRBV2 and TRBJ1-6 gives the whole variable domain EPEVTQTPSHQVTQMGQEVILRCVPISNHLYFYWYRQILGQKVEFLVSFYNNEISEKSEIFDDQFSVERPDGSNFTLKIRSTKLEDSAMYFCASRYRGNSPLHFGNGTRLTVT.

This clone came up a few times. The junction and the germline gene differ at one end; a read error may be behind it. This CDR3 reads CASSGNRESVF. CDR3 DNA sequence: TGTGCCAGCAGCGGAAACAGGGAGTCGGTCTTT. This chain uses TRBV5-4 with TRBJ1-1; possibly TRBD1 for D (6 bases). CDR3 length: 11 residues. The V gene's germline CDR1 is SGHNT and CDR2 YYREEE (reference sequence).

The genes are TRBV9 and TRBJ1-1, with D possibly being TRBD1 (6 bases). The CDR3 consists of 15 residues. V lost 5 bases and J 2 bases, leaving 16 bases between the germline ends. Per the germline V gene, CDR1 is SGDLS and CDR2 is YYNGEE. In DNA, the CDR3 is TGTGCCAGCAGGGCCCAGACAGGAGACAACACTGAAGCTTTCTTT. Translating gives CASRAQTGDNTEAFF.

This clone was counted a few times. The chain uses TRBV7-2 and TRBJ1-1; D gene ambiguous. Between the trimmed V and J ends, which lost 1 base and 3 bases, there was a span of 12 bases. Per the germline V gene, CDR1 is SGHTA and CDR2 is FQGNSA. The CDR3 is 15 amino acids. The CDR3: CASSLESGRHTEAFF. CDR3 bases: TGTGCCAGCAGCTTAGAGTCAGGAAGACACACTGAAGCTTTCTTT.

This chain uses TRBV2 with TRBJ1-5; 7 nucleotides agree with TRBD1. Germline V gives CDR1 SNHLY, CDR2 FYNNEI. V dropped 6 bases and J dropped 1; count of bases not matched to a gene: 3. There are 14 residues in the CDR3. The CDR3 nucleotides read TGTGCCAGCAGCTTGACAGGGAGCAATCAGCCCCAGCATTTT. Its protein is CASSLTGSNQPQHF.

This chain connects TRBV28 to TRBJ1-3; D gene unclear. The CDR3 runs 15 residues. Germline CDR1 MDHEN, CDR2 SYDVKM. V was shortened by 5 bases and J by 0 bases, with 11 bases between the two germline ends. CDR3 residues: CASSRRPNSGNTIYF. Written as DNA, the CDR3 is TGTGCCAGCAGTCGGAGGCCAAACTCTGGAAACACCATATATTTT.

The chain recombines TRBV11-2 with TRBJ2-2, with D tentatively TRBD1 (6 bases). V lost 3 bases, J lost 7 bases, and 12 bases lay in between. This CDR3 spans 14 amino acids. Germline V gene data show CDR1 as SGHAT and CDR2 as FQNNGV. Written as DNA, the CDR3 is TGTGCCAGCAGCTTTCAAGACAGGTTCGGGGAGCTGTTTTTT. Translating it yields CASSFQDRFGELFF.

The chain links TRBV10-2 to TRBJ2-7; 9 bases agree with TRBD1. The V segment lost 6 bases and the J segment 4 bases; nucleotides outside the gene matches: 10. This CDR3 has 15 residues. The V gene's germline CDR1 is WSHSY and CDR2 SAAADI. CDR3 loop: CASRPGQGRGYEQYV. CDR3 bases: TGCGCCAGCAGACCGGGACAGGGAAGGGGATACGAGCAGTACGTC.

This rearrangement joins TRBV6-5 to TRBJ1-3, with TRBD1 matching over 8 bases. Germline CDR1 is MNHEY and CDR2 is SVGAGI. The CDR3 extends over 15 amino acids. V was clipped by 6 bases and J by 2 bases; unmatched bases: 6. The CDR3 DNA follows: TGTGCCAGCAGACTGGACAGGGTCACTGGAAACACCATATATTTT. Protein sequence: CASRLDRVTGNTIYF.

J is TRBJ1-1 and V is TRBV18; D is unclear. CDR3 length: 13 residues. Germline V CDR1 and CDR2: KGHSH, LQKENI. V was pared by 3 bases and J by 0 bases, with 5 bases between. The CDR3 DNA follows: TGTGCCAGCTCACCCGAGTTGAACACTGAAGCTTTCTTT. This encodes CASSPELNTEAFF.

V is TRBV5-4 and J is TRBJ1-1; possible D gene TRBD1, 6 bases. Germline CDR1 is SGHNT and CDR2 is YYREEE (reference sequence). This CDR3 has 17 amino acids. The V gene lost 4 bases and the J gene lost 0 bases, with 19 bases spanning the gap. CDR3 region: CASSPGGGGRLNTEAFF. The CDR3 coding sequence is TGTGCCAGCAGCCCTGGGGGCGGAGGCAGGCTGAACACTGAAGCTTTCTTT.

The J gene is TRBJ2-3, the V gene TRBV4-1, with 7 bases fitting TRBD2. Germline trimming cut 4 bases from V and 3 bases from J; bases unmatched to any gene: 13. This CDR3 is built from 17 residues. CDR1 and CDR2 from the germline V gene are MGHRA and YSYEKL. CDR3 region: CASSLPPGGGRTDTQYF. The CDR3 nucleotides are TGCGCCAGCAGCCTTCCTCCTGGGGGGGGAAGGACAGATACGCAGTATTTT.

The genes are TRBV28 and TRBJ1-2; 9 bases fit TRBD1. The CDR3 spans 14 residues. Germline CDR1 MDHEN, CDR2 SYDVKM. V lost 4 bases to trimming and J lost 6 bases; unmatched junction nucleotides: 6. DNA of the CDR3: TGTGCCAGCAGTTCCTGGACAGGGGCGAATGGCTACACCTTC. It codes for CASSSWTGANGYTF.

A single count supports this clone. The chain joins TRBV5-1 to TRBJ1-3, with TRBD1 identical over 7 bases. Germline V CDR1 and CDR2: SGHRS, YFSETQ. Trimming took 4 bases from V and 0 from J; bases not matched to a gene: 16. The length of the CDR3 is 19 residues. The CDR3 protein is CASSRKPGQSPSSGNTIYF. The CDR3 DNA reads TGCGCCAGCAGCAGAAAACCGGGACAGAGTCCCAGCTCTGGAAACACCATATATTTT.

The J gene is TRBJ2-2, the V gene TRBV6-5; 10 bases map to TRBD1. CDR1 is MNHEY, CDR2 SVGAGI, per germline. The CDR3 has 15 residues. The J segment lost 6 bases and the V segment lost 6 bases, leaving 7 bases of the junction unmatched. The CDR3, as DNA: TGTGCCAGCAGAGCCGGGGACAGGGGAGCCGGGGAGCTGTTTTTT. Amino acids: CASRAGDRGAGELFF.

The chain carries TRBV5-6 and TRBJ1-2; TRBD1 agrees at 8 bases. The V and J ends lost 6 bases and 2 bases, in that order; junction bases with no gene match: 9. The V gene's germline CDR1 is SGHDT and CDR2 YYEEEE. CDR3 length equals 15 residues. In nucleotides, the CDR3 is TGTGCCAGCACCGAGGAGACAGGGGCGAACTATGGCTACACCTTC. It specifies CASTEETGANYGYTF.

This chain links TRBV30 with TRBJ1-2; no definite D call. V lost 3 bases and J lost 0, with 14 bases in between. Germline-derived CDR1 and CDR2 are GTSNPN and SVGIG (reference sequence). The CDR3 covers 15 residues. In DNA, the CDR3 is TGTGCCTGGAGCATCCCCGGGGTTTCTAACTATGGCTACACCTTC. Translation: CAWSIPGVSNYGYTF.

The chain links TRBV5-1 to TRBJ1-6; 9 bases match TRBD1. V was clipped by 0 bases and J by 10 bases; unmatched bases: 14. The length of the CDR3 is 18 residues. CDR1 is SGHRS and CDR2 is YFSETQ in the germline V gene. CDR3 sequence reads: CASSLVPQGQGTMSPLHF. The CDR3 DNA reads as TGCGCCAGCAGCTTGGTCCCCCAGGGACAGGGAACGATGTCACCCCTCCACTTT.

The V gene is TRBV12-2, the J gene TRBJ1-5; TRBD1 is the table's D call and was not checked against the DNA. TRBV12-2 is given as a pseudogene. This CDR3 has 19 residues. The CDR3 DNA follows: TGTGCAAGTCGCTTAGTGGCAGGGCGAAGACAGGGGTTGCACCAGCCCCAGCATTTT. It codes for CASRLVAGRRQGLHQPQHF.

This sequence joins TRBV2 and TRBJ1-5; 7 bases agree with TRBD1. After removal of 6 bases from V and 3 bases from J, the junction contained 8 bases not matched to a gene. The germline CDR1 and CDR2 sequences are SNHLY and FYNNEI. The CDR3 contains 15 residues. As DNA, the CDR3 is TGTGCCAGCAGGGGGTCCGGGACAGTCAATCAGCCCCAGCATTTT. It codes for CASRGSGTVNQPQHF.

This chain connects TRBV24-1 to TRBJ2-3; D gene ambiguous. Germline V gene sequence: CDR1 KGHDR, CDR2 SFDVKD. This CDR3 is built from 13 residues. V gave up 3 bases and J gave up 4 bases, with 7 bases separating them. CDR3 coding DNA: TGTGCCACCAGTGATCCCTCTGCAGATACGCAGTATTTT. Translated: CATSDPSADTQYF.

This CDR3 is CASSNGIYYNEQFF. The CDR3 DNA reads TGTGCCAGTAGTAACGGGATATACTACAATGAGCAGTTCTTC. This rearrangement joins TRBV19 to TRBJ2-1, with a possible D match to TRBD2 (5 bases). The CDR3 has 14 residues. Germline V gene sequence: CDR1 LNHDA, CDR2 SQIVND (reference sequence). The V gene lost 4 bases and the J gene lost 3 bases, with 10 bases spanning the gap.

The rearrangement links TRBV14 to TRBJ2-7; TRBD2 is a possible D gene (6 bases). The CDR3 is 15 amino acids. Trimming took off 2 bases at V and 4 bases at J, with 15 bases between the two ends. Germline V gene lookup returns CDR1 SGHDN and CDR2 FVKESK. The CDR3: CASSQKAGMGYEQYF. CDR3 nucleotide sequence: TGTGCCAGCAGCCAAAAGGCGGGGATGGGGTACGAGCAGTACTTC.

V gene TRBV4-2 combines with J gene TRBJ1-6; D possibly corresponds to TRBD1 (5 bases). V dropped 1 base and J dropped 8 bases, with 12 bases sitting between them. Germline-derived CDR1 and CDR2 are LGHNA and YNFKEQ. This CDR3 is built from 15 residues. DNA for the CDR3: TGTGCCAGCAGCCAAGGGGGGACTTCGTATTCACCCCTCCACTTT. Translating it yields CASSQGGTSYSPLHF.

The count of this clone is one. V and J are TRBV11-1 and TRBJ1-1; TRBD1 agrees at 9 bases. With V trimmed by 0 bases and J by 4 bases, 6 bases remained unmatched. Looked up from germline, CDR1 is SGHAT and CDR2 is FQDESV (reference sequence). This CDR3 is 16 amino acids long. The CDR3: CASSLALGQGGTEAFF. CDR3 DNA sequence: TGTGCCAGCAGCTTAGCCTTGGGACAGGGTGGCACTGAAGCTTTCTTT.

V usage is TRBV6-5 and J usage is TRBJ1-6, with TRBD1 identical over 7 bases. This CDR3 has 15 amino acids. After removal of 8 bases from V and 7 bases from J, the junction contained 11 bases not matched to a gene. CDR1 and CDR2 from the germline V gene are MNHEY and SVGAGI. CDR3 region: CASAGRTGGNSPLHF. Written as DNA, the CDR3 is TGTGCCAGCGCGGGCCGGACAGGAGGAAATTCACCCCTCCACTTT.

V gene TRBV7-9 combines with J gene TRBJ1-2, with 7 bases fitting TRBD1. Germline V gene sequence: CDR1 SEHNR, CDR2 FQNEAQ (reference sequence). Trimming removed 4 bases from V and 3 bases from J; junction bases left unmatched: 5. This CDR3 is 14 amino acids long. This CDR3 reads CASSSTGRDYGYTF. CDR3 DNA: TGTGCCAGCAGCTCGACAGGGCGGGACTATGGCTACACCTTC.

This chain joins TRBV6-1 and TRBJ2-7; 10 bases align to TRBD1. V lost 3 bases to trimming and J lost 4 bases; unmatched junction nucleotides: 3. The CDR3 runs to 14 residues. Germline V gene lookup returns CDR1 MNHNS and CDR2 SASEGT. This CDR3 reads CASSETGGLYEQYV. The CDR3 nucleotides read TGTGCCAGCAGTGAGACAGGGGGCTTATACGAGCAGTACGTC.